A single sample gave rise to the 5 T cell receptor beta chains below, sequenced in a study of post-analysis software for immune sequencing data. Researchers reported that TCR beta cDNA libraries carried unique molecular identifiers. TCRdb re-called the PCR reads with MiXCR, one entry per CDR3 protein. The table has over 150,000 distinct CDR3 sequences, roughly 40% seen once. The material was blood, obtained after autologous hematopoietic stem cell transplantation. All receptors come from a girl aged 10-17 years with multiple sclerosis.

The J gene is TRBJ2-1, the V gene TRBV20-1, with 9 bases identical to TRBD2. V shed 4 bases and J 7 bases; nucleotides not matched to a gene: 14. The CDR3 is 16 residues long. The germline gives CDR1 DFQATT, CDR2 SNEGSKA (reference sequence). The CDR3, as DNA: TGCAGTGCTACCACAGTGCTCCTAGCGGGACTGAATGAGCAGTTCTTC. It translates to CSATTVLLAGLNEQFF.

This sequence joins TRBV5-1 and TRBJ2-3; 8 bases match TRBD1. V lost 7 bases and J lost 4; bases outside the gene matches: 8. Germline V gene data show CDR1 as SGHRS and CDR2 as YFSETQ. This CDR3 has 14 residues. The CDR3 DNA follows: TGCGCCAGCCGACCGGGACAGGAGGCAGATACGCAGTATTTT. It codes for CASRPGQEADTQYF.

V and J are TRBV20-1 and TRBJ2-5; TRBD2 matches 7 bases. V lost 5 bases and J lost 4; bases outside the gene matches: 4. From germline, CDR1 is DFQATT and CDR2 SNEGSKA (reference sequence). The CDR3 contains 12 residues. CDR3 residues: CSAGGRGETQYF. DNA of the CDR3: TGCAGTGCTGGAGGGAGGGGAGAGACCCAGTACTTC.

In this sample, this clonotype turned up a few times. This sequence joins TRBV15 and TRBJ2-3; D unclear. Germline loops: CDR1 LNHNV, CDR2 YYDKDF (reference sequence). Trimming cost V 1 base and J 3 bases, with 8 bases left between them. The CDR3 totals 14 residues. Written as DNA, the CDR3 is TGTGCCACCAGCAGAGGGACCGATACAGATACGCAGTATTTT. It specifies CATSRGTDTDTQYF.

V usage is TRBV20-1 and J usage is TRBJ2-5; 8 bases match TRBD2. The CDR3 covers 15 residues. CDR1 and CDR2 (germline): DFQATT, SNEGSKA (reference sequence). Trimming took 6 bases from V and 11 from J; bases not matched to a gene: 20. This CDR3 is CSAYSPEREFREQYF. DNA for the CDR3: TGCAGTGCCTACTCACCTGAGCGGGAGTTCAGGGAGCAGTACTTC.